Listed here are 17 T cell receptor beta chains from one sample, sequenced in a study of blood T cells in healthy people across ages. The second PCR ran about 6 to 12 cycles with a sample-barcoded 5' primer and J-beta primers. TCRdb re-called the 5' RACE reads through MiXCR, storing one row per CDR3 protein. The sample lists approximately 900,000 distinct CDR3 sequences, almost 30% occurring once. In addition, the sample was reused for a study of T cells of mothers and their children.

Input material: blood. The receptor source for this set is a woman in her forties in good health.

With regard to this clonotype: A read error may be the cause here, since a much bigger clone is one base away. The chain couples TRBV5-1 to TRBJ2-1; 7 nucleotides align to TRBD2. TRBJ2-7 explains the end of the DNA better; the J call may be wrong. This CDR3 is built from 16 residues. Germline CDR1 reads SGHRS; CDR2 reads YFSETQ. The CDR3 region is CASSRTLAEDYNEQYF. In DNA form, the CDR3 reads TGCGCCAGCAGCCGGACGCTAGCGGAGGATTACAATGAGCAGTACTTC.

In this sample, this clonotype turned up a few times. The V and J genes are TRBV5-6 and TRBJ2-7; TRBD2 matches at 13 bases. The CDR3 spans 15 residues. The V and J ends lost 4 bases and 10 bases, in that order; junction bases with no gene match: 11. From germline, CDR1 is SGHDT and CDR2 YYEEEE. The CDR3 sequence is CASSLRTSGGGIQYF. Here the CDR3 DNA reads TGTGCCAGCAGCCTCCGGACTAGCGGGGGAGGGATCCAGTACTTC.

Comments on this clonotype: A junction boundary mismatches the germline segment, possibly from a read error. The V and J genes are TRBV27 and TRBJ2-1; TRBD1 aligns across 7 bases. This CDR3 spans 13 amino acids. Germline V gene lookup returns CDR1 MNHEY and CDR2 SMNVEV (reference sequence). This CDR3 reads CASRKTGFYERFF. The CDR3 nucleotides are TGTGCCAGCAGGAAGACAGGGTTCTATGAGCGGTTCTTC.

The CDR3: CASSFGEMETQYF. Written as DNA, the CDR3 is TGTGCCAGCAGCTTTGGGGAAATGGAGACCCAGTACTTC. The chain is built from TRBV11-2 and TRBJ2-5; D is undetermined. V shed 3 bases and J shed 5 bases, with 10 bases lying between them. This CDR3 is 13 amino acids long. CDR1 and CDR2 from the germline V gene are SGHAT and FQNNGV.

The V gene is TRBV6-5, the J gene TRBJ1-2; 7 bases are shared with TRBD1. The CDR3 loop spans 13 amino acids. V shed 7 bases and J 6 bases; nucleotides not matched to a gene: 8. In germline, CDR1 is MNHEY, CDR2 SVGAGI. CDR3 bases: TGTGCCAGCAAGCAAGGGGGCGGCGATGGCTACACCTTC. Its translation is CASKQGGGDGYTF.

The CDR3, as DNA: TGCAGTGCCAAACAGGGGCCTGAAGGCGAGCAGTACTTC. Protein sequence: CSAKQGPEGEQYF. The chain recombines TRBV20-1 with TRBJ2-7; the match to TRBD1 covers 7 bases. Trimming at V came to 6 bases and at J to 6 bases, leaving 11 bases not matched to a gene. The CDR3 consists of 13 residues. Germline V CDR1 and CDR2: DFQATT, SNEGSKA (reference sequence).

The chain recombines TRBV27 with TRBJ2-3, with TRBD2 identical over 11 bases. Per the germline V gene, CDR1 is MNHEY and CDR2 is SMNVEV (reference sequence). V lost 0 bases and J lost 0; bases outside the gene matches: 5. The CDR3 spans 18 residues. The DNA for the CDR3 is TGTGCCAGCAGTTTATCCCCTAGCGGGGGGACTAGCACAGATACGCAGTATTTT. It codes for CASSLSPSGGTSTDTQYF.

The rearrangement joins TRBV28 to TRBJ2-1; 12 bases align to TRBD2. Unmatched junction bases numbered 8, after V lost 6 bases and J lost 8 bases. Germline V lookup: CDR1 MDHEN, CDR2 SYDVKM. The CDR3 sequence is 15 residues long. CDR3 residues: CASRLLAGGNDEQFF. The DNA of the CDR3 is TGTGCCAGCAGGTTACTAGCGGGGGGTAACGATGAGCAGTTCTTC.

The chain combines TRBV30 with TRBJ2-4; D is ambiguous. The J call may be incorrect, as the DNA end agrees better with TRBJ2-5. Germline V gene data show CDR1 as GTSNPN and CDR2 as SVGIG (reference sequence). The CDR3 runs to 14 residues. The CDR3 DNA sequence: TGTGCCTGGAGTGTATCAGGATTGCGGGAGACCCAGTACTTC. Translated, it gives CAWSVSGLRETQYF.

Concerning this clonotype: The junction departs from germline at one end; a sequencing error may be responsible. This sequence joins TRBV7-2 and TRBJ1-2, with 7 bases aligning to TRBD1. This CDR3 is 16 amino acids long. Germline-derived CDR1 and CDR2 are SGHTA and FQGNSA. CDR3 DNA sequence: TGTGCCGGCAGCTTTGGTCCCAACCAGGGGGTCTATGGCTACACCTTC. Protein sequence: CAGSFGPNQGVYGYTF.

This clonotype was seen at least ten times. The rearrangement joins TRBV28 to TRBJ2-7; TRBD1 aligns across 8 bases. CDR3 size: 16 residues. V dropped 6 bases and J dropped 2; count of bases not matched to a gene: 12. The germline V gene has CDR1 MDHEN and CDR2 SYDVKM. The CDR3 nucleotides read TGTGCCAGCAGGTCCCTTAGGGGACAGGCAGCCTACGAGCAGTACTTC. Translation gives CASRSLRGQAAYEQYF.

This clonotype showed up just a few times. The chain employs TRBV7-9 and TRBJ1-4; TRBD1 matches 9 bases. Germline loops: CDR1 SEHNR, CDR2 FQNEAQ (reference sequence). V dropped 5 bases and J dropped 5; count of bases not matched to a gene: 12. The CDR3 is 17 amino acids. Written as DNA, the CDR3 is TGTGCCAGCAGCCTGAGGTCCACAGGGGGCCGGAATGAAAAACTGTTTTTT. Translation gives CASSLRSTGGRNEKLFF.

This chain links TRBV20-1 with TRBJ1-2; 7 bases line up with TRBD1. The CDR3 loop spans 14 amino acids. CDR1 and CDR2 (germline): DFQATT, SNEGSKA (reference sequence). V gave up 3 bases and J gave up 5 bases; unmatched junction bases: 9. The CDR3 DNA reads as TGCAGTGCTAGGAAAGCGCAGGGGGGGTATGGCTACACCTTC. Translated, it gives CSARKAQGGYGYTF.

This clonotype was seen a few times. Here the CDR3 DNA reads TGCAGTGCTCCGGTGGCAGGGGTGAACACTGAAGCTTTCTTT. This translates into CSAPVAGVNTEAFF. This chain uses TRBV20-1 with TRBJ1-1; possible D gene TRBD1, 6 bases. The V gene lost 5 bases and the J gene lost 0 bases, with 13 bases spanning the gap. This CDR3 contains 14 residues. Germline CDR1 is DFQATT and CDR2 is SNEGSKA (reference sequence).

A word on this clonotype: Relative to the germline gene, one junction end is altered; a read error may explain this. The J gene is TRBJ2-5, the V gene TRBV15, with D perhaps TRBD2 (5 bases). The CDR3 extends over 15 amino acids. Germline CDR1 reads LNHNV; CDR2 reads YYDKDF (reference sequence). CDR3 residues: CATRPRTATGETQYF. The CDR3 DNA reads TGTGCCACCCGTCCCAGGACCGCGACCGGGGAGACCCAGTACTTT.

This clonotype was recorded at least ten times. In DNA form, the CDR3 reads TGCAGCGTTGAAGTTTTGCACCACAGGGGGCCGCAATCAGATGGCTACACCTTC. Protein product: CSVEVLHHRGPQSDGYTF. This chain links TRBV29-1 with TRBJ1-2, with 9 bases fitting TRBD1. Losses at the gene ends were 1 base for V and 6 bases for J; bases not matched to a gene: 18. The germline gives CDR1 SQVTM, CDR2 ANQGSEA. The CDR3 extends over 18 amino acids. Full variable domain (outside the CDR3, taken from reference TRBV29-1 and TRBJ1-2): SAVISQKPSRDICQRGTSLTIQCQVDSQVTMMFWYRQQPGQSLTLIATANQGSEATYESGFVIDKFPISRPNLTFSTLTVSNMSPEDSSIYLCSVEVLHHRGPQSDGYTFGSGTRLTVV.

Comment on this clonotype: This may come from a read error, since a much larger clone is one base off. The chain employs TRBV28 and TRBJ2-7; D unclear. Trimming removed 3 bases at V and 3 bases at J, with 9 bases between. This CDR3 spans 13 amino acids. Looked up from germline, CDR1 is MDHEN and CDR2 is SYDVKM. CDR3 loop: CASSLTDRYEQYF. As DNA, the CDR3 is TGTGCCAGCAGTTTGACCGACCGCTACGAGCAGTACTTC.